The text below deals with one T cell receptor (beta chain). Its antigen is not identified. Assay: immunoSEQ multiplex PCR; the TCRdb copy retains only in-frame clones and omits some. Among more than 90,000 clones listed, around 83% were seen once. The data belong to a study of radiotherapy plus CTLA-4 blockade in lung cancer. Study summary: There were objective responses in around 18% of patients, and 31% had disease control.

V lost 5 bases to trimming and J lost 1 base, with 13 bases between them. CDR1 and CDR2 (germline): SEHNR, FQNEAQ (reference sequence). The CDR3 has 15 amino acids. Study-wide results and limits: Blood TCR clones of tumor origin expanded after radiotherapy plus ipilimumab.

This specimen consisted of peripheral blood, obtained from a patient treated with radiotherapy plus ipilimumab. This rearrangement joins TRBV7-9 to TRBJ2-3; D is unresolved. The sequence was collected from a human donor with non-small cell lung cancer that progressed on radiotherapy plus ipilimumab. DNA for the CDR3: TGTGCCAGCAGCGTCCGAACTACCCGCACAGATACGCAGTATTTT. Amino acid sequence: CASSVRTTRTDTQYF.